This T cell receptor beta chain stems from a study of cytomegalovirus exposure and HLA in healthy donors. This CDR3 is 11 amino acids long. The germline V gene encodes CDR1 LNHDA and CDR2 SQIVND (reference sequence). Trimming removed 6 bases from V and 11 bases from J, with 13 bases in between. PCR was performed using 60 Vbeta and 13 Jbeta primers. TCRdb's copy holds only in-frame clones and misses some; the assay was immunoSEQ multiplex PCR. The top ten clones hold 5% to 6% of a sample with around 240,000 clones, around 76% of them seen once. V usage is TRBV19 and J usage is TRBJ1-2; unclear D gene. The specimen sequenced was PBMCs. The receptor's source is a woman in her thirties or forties in good health and CMV-seropositive. The CDR3 loop is CASRDLTEYTF. The CDR3 DNA sequence: TGTGCCAGTAGGGATTTAACGGAGTACACCTTC.